The 23 T cell receptor beta chains below come from one sample, sequenced in a study of blood T cell repertoires in COVID-19. The table came from immunoSEQ multiplex PCR; TCRdb's copy has only in-frame clones and leaves some out. Among roughly 25,000 clones listed, 80% to 85% were seen once. The sequenced material came from peripheral blood. These receptors came from a man in his 70s with acute or convalescent COVID-19.

This chain connects TRBV9 to TRBJ2-5; 8 nucleotides align to TRBD1. The V gene end was trimmed by 0 bases and the J gene end by 5 bases; junction bases not matched to a gene: 6. Germline CDR1 is SGDLS and CDR2 is YYNGEE. This CDR3 region has 15 residues. CDR3 in amino acids: CASSVARTGRETQYF. The CDR3 nucleotides are TGTGCCAGCAGCGTAGCTAGGACAGGGCGGGAGACCCAGTACTTC.

This clone has only one observation. V is TRBV6-5 and J is TRBJ2-7; D perhaps matches TRBD1 (6 bases). V was pared by 11 bases and J by 0 bases, with 11 bases between. The CDR3 has 12 residues. The V gene's germline CDR1 is MNHEY and CDR2 SVGAGI. CDR3 sequence: CAGRDNSYEQYF. The CDR3 DNA sequence: TGTGCCGGAAGGGACAACTCCTACGAGCAGTACTTC.

V usage is TRBV6-6 and J usage is TRBJ2-5; a possible D gene is TRBD1 (5 bases). This CDR3 is built from 14 residues. The V end was cut by 10 bases, the J end by 3 bases, with 18 bases between. The germline V gene has CDR1 MNHNY and CDR2 SVGAGI (reference sequence). The CDR3 DNA reads as TGTGCCACCCAGGGCCACAGTGGAAAAGAGACCCAGTACTTC. It encodes CATQGHSGKETQYF.

The chain has TRBV30 and TRBJ2-5, with 9 bases lining up with TRBD1. V trimming: 2 bases; J trimming: 5 bases; junction bases outside the gene matches: 9. Looked up from germline, CDR1 is GTSNPN and CDR2 is SVGIG (reference sequence). CDR3 length equals 15 residues. The CDR3 reads CAWSPGQGQRETQYF. The CDR3 nucleotides read TGTGCCTGGAGTCCAGGACAGGGGCAGCGGGAGACCCAGTACTTC. Together with reference TRBV30 and TRBJ2-5, the CDR3 gives the full variable domain: SQTIHQWPATLVQPVGSPLSLECTVEGTSNPNLYWYRQAAGRGLQLLFYSVGIGQISSEVPQNLSASRPQDRQFILSSKKLLLSDSGFYLCAWSPGQGQRETQYFGPGTRLLVL.

This chain joins TRBV4-3 and TRBJ2-3; weak D call: TRBD1 (6 bases). Trimming shortened V by 4 bases and J by 7 bases, and 18 bases separated the two germline ends. Germline V CDR1 and CDR2: LGHNA, YSLEER. CDR3 length equals 15 residues. The chain's CDR3 is CASSLDRNVGNTQYF. CDR3 nucleotide sequence: TGCGCCAGCAGCCTTGACAGGAATGTAGGGAATACGCAGTATTTT.

This chain connects TRBV6-5 to TRBJ2-7, with 10 bases fitting TRBD1. J gave up 3 bases and V 2 bases, and 7 bases lay outside the gene matches. This CDR3 is built from 16 residues. In germline, CDR1 is MNHEY, CDR2 SVGAGI. The CDR3 loop is CASSYRGTGDRYEQYF. The CDR3 DNA is TGTGCCAGCAGTTACCGAGGGACAGGGGATCGCTACGAGCAGTACTTC.

The chain has TRBV27 and TRBJ1-2; D not certain. Trimming took 5 bases from V and 8 from J, leaving 15 bases between them. The CDR3 runs to 13 residues. The germline gives CDR1 MNHEY, CDR2 SMNVEV (reference sequence). In nucleotides, the CDR3 is TGTGCCAGCAGTGGGTCTACCTCGGGGGGCTACACCTTC. It encodes CASSGSTSGGYTF.

The chain links TRBV27 to TRBJ1-2; 9 bases align to TRBD1. The CDR3 runs to 14 residues. Trimming took 3 bases from V and 8 from J; bases not matched to a gene: 7. CDR1 and CDR2 (germline): MNHEY, SMNVEV (reference sequence). The CDR3 sequence is CASSFAGTGNGYTF. CDR3 in DNA: TGTGCCAGCAGTTTCGCCGGGACAGGGAACGGCTACACCTTC.

The CDR3 nucleotides are TGTGCCAGCAGAGACCAGGGGGCGCTTGACATTCAGTACTTC. It translates to CASRDQGALDIQYF. The chain combines TRBV6-5 with TRBJ2-4, with 8 positions matching TRBD1. The J segment lost 8 bases and the V segment lost 6 bases, leaving 9 bases of the junction unmatched. CDR1 and CDR2 from the germline V gene are MNHEY and SVGAGI. The CDR3 runs to 14 residues.

The chain employs TRBV19 and TRBJ1-1, with no clear D. Germline lookup yields CDR1 LNHDA and CDR2 SQIVND (reference sequence). This CDR3 spans 14 amino acids. Trimming cost V 1 base and J 4 bases, with 10 bases left between them. In DNA form, the CDR3 reads TGTGCCAGTAGTATAGTCGAGGTGAGCACTGAAGCTTTCTTT. Protein sequence: CASSIVEVSTEAFF.

V usage is TRBV11-2 and J usage is TRBJ2-7; TRBD2 matches 8 bases. V was clipped by 4 bases and J by 3 bases; unmatched bases: 8. In germline, CDR1 is SGHAT, CDR2 FQNNGV. CDR3 size: 15 residues. The CDR3 region is CASSSGAGDYYEQYF. The CDR3 DNA follows: TGTGCCAGCAGCTCTGGAGCGGGGGACTACTACGAGCAGTACTTC. Using reference TRBV11-2 and TRBJ2-7 for the parts outside the CDR3, the full variable domain is EAGVAQSPRYKIIEKRQSVAFWCNPISGHATLYWYQQILGQGPKLLIQFQNNGVVDDSQLPKDRFSAERLKGVDSTLKIQPAKLEDSAVYLCASSSGAGDYYEQYFGPGTRLTVT.

This rearrangement joins TRBV5-1 to TRBJ2-6; 12 bases fit TRBD2. This CDR3 contains 17 residues. Germline CDR1 and CDR2: SGHRS and YFSETQ. V gave up 7 bases and J gave up 0 bases; unmatched junction bases: 5. CDR3 in amino acids: CASSGLAGSSGANVLTF. The CDR3, as DNA: TGCGCCAGCTCCGGACTAGCGGGAAGCTCTGGGGCCAACGTCCTGACTTTC.

The chain is built from TRBV3-1 (or the pseudogene TRBV3-2) and TRBJ2-5; TRBD1 agrees at 10 bases. The CDR3 has 17 amino acids. The germline V gene encodes CDR1 LGHDT and CDR2 YNNKEL (reference sequence). V gave up 3 bases and J gave up 2 bases; unmatched junction bases: 9. This CDR3 is CASSQEPGQGWQETQYF. The DNA for the CDR3 is TGTGCCAGCAGCCAGGAACCGGGACAGGGGTGGCAAGAGACCCAGTACTTC.

This rearrangement joins TRBV4-2 to TRBJ1-6, with 7 bases fitting TRBD1. V dropped 1 base and J dropped 7; count of bases not matched to a gene: 4. The CDR3 covers 15 residues. In germline, CDR1 is LGHNA, CDR2 YNFKEQ. The CDR3 DNA follows: TGTGCCAGCAGCCAAGCAGGGGGTAGGAATTCACCCCTCCACTTT. This translates into CASSQAGGRNSPLHF.

This clone was detected only a few times. The genes are TRBV25-1 and TRBJ2-7, with 9 bases aligning to TRBD2. J lost 1 base, V lost 6 bases, and 4 bases had no gene match. The CDR3 spans 14 residues. Per the germline V gene, CDR1 is MGHDK and CDR2 is SYGVNS. The CDR3 DNA reads as TGTGCCAGCAGGACGGGACTAGCTTCCTACGAGCAGTACTTC. This gives the protein CASRTGLASYEQYF.

A single count supports this clone. This rearrangement joins TRBV27 to TRBJ2-1; 9 bases line up with TRBD2. The CDR3 loop spans 15 amino acids. Trimming cost V 2 bases and J 7 bases; bases outside gene matches: 6. The V gene's germline CDR1 is MNHEY and CDR2 SMNVEV (reference sequence). In DNA, the CDR3 is TGTGCCAGCAGTTTAAAGCCTAGCGGGATTAATGAGCAGTTCTTC. Protein: CASSLKPSGINEQFF.

The J gene is TRBJ2-4, the V gene TRBV11-2, with 9 bases matching TRBD1. This CDR3 contains 17 residues. CDR1 and CDR2 (germline): SGHAT, FQNNGV. The V and J ends lost 1 base and 4 bases, in that order; junction bases with no gene match: 8. The CDR3 region is CASSLVGDREAKNIQYF. CDR3 DNA sequence: TGTGCCAGCAGCTTAGTAGGGGACAGGGAGGCAAAAAACATTCAGTACTTC.

As DNA, the CDR3 is TGTGCCAGCTCATTCGGCTATACAGGGAGCTCCTACAATGAGCAGTTCTTC. Translation: CASSFGYTGSSYNEQFF. The chain combines TRBV18 with TRBJ2-1; TRBD1 is a possible D gene (6 bases). Germline V CDR1 and CDR2: KGHSH, LQKENI. This CDR3 comprises 17 residues. V lost 5 bases and J 0 bases, leaving 17 bases between the germline ends.

The V call is TRBV18, the J call TRBJ1-4, with 9 bases lining up with TRBD1. Trimming removed 5 bases from V and 8 bases from J; junction bases left unmatched: 9. This CDR3 contains 15 residues. CDR1 and CDR2 from the germline V gene are KGHSH and LQKENI. CDR3 DNA: TGTGCCAGCTCAGCTTTACAGGGGGCGGACGAAAAACTGTTTTTT. This translates into CASSALQGADEKLFF.

In nucleotides, the CDR3 is TGCAGCGTTGGAGGGGACCTAAGGGCGCGGGGCACTGAAGCTTTCTTT. This codes for CSVGGDLRARGTEAFF. V and J are TRBV29-1 and TRBJ1-1; the D gene is possibly TRBD1 (5 bases). The CDR3 is made up of 16 amino acids. The germline V and J ends were trimmed by 4 bases and 4 bases, with 22 bases remaining between them. Germline CDR1 is SQVTM and CDR2 is ANQGSEA.

The V call is TRBV10-1, the J call TRBJ2-7; TRBD2 is a possible D gene (6 bases). V lost 4 bases to trimming and J lost 1 base, with 17 bases between them. CDR3 length: 16 residues. Germline V lookup: CDR1 WNHNN, CDR2 SYGVQD (reference sequence). The CDR3 sequence: CASSVVGSGTSYEQYF. The CDR3 nucleotides are TGCGCCAGCAGTGTGGTGGGGTCAGGGACTTCCTACGAGCAGTACTTC.

This clone occurred once. V usage is TRBV12-3 or TRBV12-4 and J usage is TRBJ2-5; D call uncertain. V dropped 6 bases and J dropped 1 base, with 9 bases sitting between them. CDR3 size: 13 residues. CDR3: CASRLQIQETQYF. CDR3 bases: TGTGCCAGCAGACTACAAATCCAAGAGACCCAGTACTTC.

The chain has TRBV4-3 and TRBJ1-2; maybe TRBD1 (5 bases). CDR1 and CDR2 (germline): LGHNA, YSLEER. The V and J ends lost 4 bases and 4 bases respectively, with 22 bases between them. This CDR3 spans 17 amino acids. The DNA for the CDR3 is TGCGCCAGCAGCCGAGAGGTCACAGGTGGGGCGGCCTATGGCTACACCTTC. Translated: CASSREVTGGAAYGYTF.